Below, one T cell receptor (beta chain) is given with its context. Authors' processing steps: Nucleated cell number was recorded as an estimate derived from reference gene primer amplification. The data were produced by immunoSEQ multiplex PCR, yet TCRdb's version contains in-frame clones alone and is incomplete. V, J and clone size reflect that table, while D and trimming were determined from the DNA. Found here are a few hundred thousand clones, 75% to 90% of them singletons; the top ten hold more than 2%. This CDR3 has 13 amino acids. The V end was cut by 5 bases, the J end by 8 bases, with 10 bases between. Germline V gene data show CDR1 as KGHSH and CDR2 as LQKENI. The data are from a study of blood T cell repertoires in COVID-19. Which cohort a participant joined came from the clinical history participants gave.

Input material: PBMCs or T cells enriched from blood (not recorded which). The TCR was taken from a man under 40 who had recovered from COVID-19. The chain is built from TRBV18 and TRBJ1-6, with D hard to call. CDR3 region: CASSGSQDSPLHF. CDR3 bases: TGTGCCAGCTCAGGATCCCAGGATTCACCCCTCCACTTT.